This TCR beta chain was identified in a study of T-cell memory formation after mild COVID-19. This CDR3 is 14 amino acids long. The V and J ends lost 3 bases and 1 base respectively, with 10 bases between them. Germline V gene lookup returns CDR1 ENHRY and CDR2 SYGVKD. 5'RACE primed from the constant segment yielded TCR alpha and TCR beta cDNA libraries bearing sample barcodes and UMIs. TCRdb re-derived calls from the 5' RACE reads in MiXCR, one entry per CDR3 protein. The sample has some 120,000 distinct CDR3 sequences; about a sixth are singletons. The chain combines TRBV10-3 with TRBJ2-7; D remains ambiguous. This clonotype was obtained from an adult woman who had mild COVID-19 (a few samples of this study predate the infection). Cell type and time point are not known. The sample comprised PBMCs or a T cell subset sorted from them (not recorded which). CDR3 residues: CAISEGRLSYEQYF. The CDR3 DNA reads as TGTGCCATCAGTGAAGGCAGGTTATCCTACGAGCAGTACTTC.